The 9 T cell receptor beta chains given below trace back to one sample, sequenced in a study of cytotoxic CD8 clonotypes in ibrutinib-treated CLL listed by TCRdb under 2021. The method behind the library was the immunoSEQ multiplex PCR assay. In TCRdb, the immuneACCESS table is reduced to in-frame sequences with V and J assigned. These tables do not hold every clone; where another copy was compared, an unresolved V gene accounts for under half, and the others remain unexplained. The sample profile shows some 98,000 clones; 70% to 80% of them were found once. The leading ten clones occupy 32% of the sample. Per the publication, the time point label means: 12 months on ibrutinib. Here the sequenced sample was PBMCs, taken after 12 months of ibrutinib treatment. These receptors originate from a human donor with chronic lymphocytic leukemia.

The chain uses TRBV28 and TRBJ1-2, with 7 bases fitting TRBD1. The ends lost 3 bases at V and 12 bases at J; junction bases unmatched: 13. The CDR3 is 14 amino acids. The V gene's germline CDR1 is MDHEN and CDR2 SYDVKM. CDR3 sequence reads: CASSFGGLKGADTF. For the CDR3, the DNA is TGTGCCAGCAGTTTTGGGGGCCTGAAGGGGGCCGACACCTTC.

This chain joins TRBV28 and TRBJ2-7, with D unresolved. The CDR3 covers 14 residues. The V gene lost 1 base and the J gene lost 0 bases, with 7 bases spanning the gap. Germline V gene sequence: CDR1 MDHEN, CDR2 SYDVKM. The CDR3 sequence is CASSLSLTSYEQYF. DNA for the CDR3: TGTGCCAGCAGTTTATCCCTGACCTCCTACGAGCAGTACTTC.

The chain is built from TRBV18 and TRBJ2-1, with TRBD1 matching 7 bases. Germline V gene data show CDR1 as KGHSH and CDR2 as LQKENI. This CDR3 has 14 residues. The V and J ends lost 4 bases and 9 bases, in that order; junction bases with no gene match: 9. CDR3 sequence (DNA): TGTGCCAGCTCACGGGAACAGGGGTTAGGTGAGCAGTTCTTC. Its translation is CASSREQGLGEQFF.

This chain links TRBV5-4 with TRBJ2-1; no firm D call. Germline V CDR1 and CDR2: SGHNT, YYREEE (reference sequence). This CDR3 is built from 17 residues. V was pared by 0 bases and J by 4 bases, with 17 bases between. This CDR3 is CASSLAAELRLYNEQFF. The CDR3 region has the DNA TGTGCCAGCAGCTTGGCGGCAGAACTCCGACTGTACAATGAGCAGTTCTTC.

Points on this clone: The junction departs from germline at one end; a sequencing error may be responsible. The rearrangement links TRBV6-6 to TRBJ1-5; D is possibly TRBD1 (6 bases). There are 13 residues in the CDR3. Germline CDR1 MNHNY, CDR2 SVGAGI (reference sequence). The CDR3 sequence is CASNYRVNQPQHF. The CDR3 DNA follows: TGTGCCAGCAATTACAGGGTCAATCAGCCCCAGCATTTT.

The chain joins TRBV7-2 to TRBJ2-7; 9 positions agree with TRBD1. Germline loops: CDR1 SGHTA, CDR2 FQGNSA. V trimming: 4 bases; J trimming: 6 bases; junction bases outside the gene matches: 10. The CDR3 totals 15 residues. The CDR3 sequence is CASSYAGTGRGEQYF. The CDR3 coding sequence is TGTGCCAGCAGCTATGCCGGGACAGGGAGGGGCGAGCAGTACTTC.

The sample holds a few counts of this clone. The chain employs TRBV29-1 and TRBJ2-7; no reliable D call. V lost 4 bases and J lost 6, with 10 bases in between. In germline, CDR1 is SQVTM, CDR2 ANQGSEA. The CDR3 totals 11 residues. The CDR3 coding sequence is TGCAGCGTTGGGGATCTTTCCGAGCAGTACTTC. The encoded protein is CSVGDLSEQYF.

This clone was picked up one time. The chain carries TRBV7-6 and TRBJ2-5, with 8 positions matching TRBD2. The CDR3 consists of 15 residues. V trimming: 5 bases; J trimming: 5 bases; junction bases outside the gene matches: 10. Germline-derived CDR1 and CDR2 are SGHVS and FNYEAQ. The CDR3 loop is CASSLNSLAVETQYF. As DNA, the CDR3 is TGTGCCAGCAGCCTTAACTCACTAGCGGTCGAGACCCAGTACTTC.

This clone was seen a handful of times. The chain employs TRBV4-1 and TRBJ1-2, with 8 nucleotides matching TRBD1. Germline V gives CDR1 MGHRA, CDR2 YSYEKL. Trimming took 0 bases from V and 6 from J; bases not matched to a gene: 6. CDR3 length: 15 amino acids. The CDR3 DNA reads as TGCGCCAGCAGCCAAGACCCCACCAGGGGGCATGGCTACACCTTC. Translated, it gives CASSQDPTRGHGYTF.